Listed below are T cell receptor beta chains from one sample, sequenced in a study of T cell clones after liver transplantation. TCRdb's copy holds only in-frame clones and misses some; the assay was immunoSEQ multiplex PCR. The sample has some 80,000 clones, around four fifths seen once; the top ten hold 2.1%. The specimen was CD4+ T cells from blood, collected roughly 48 months after liver transplant. All receptors derive from a human patient who received a liver transplant. Some T cells here may be from the graft donor. The CDR3 runs from the conserved cysteine through the conserved F or W. D genes are given only for firm matches. Clone sizes are given selectively: once, few, many, or a class where the clone is expanded.

abundance: -; v_gene: TRBV7-9; d_gene: -; j_gene: TRBJ2-6; CDR3nt: TGTGCCAGCATGGAGGCGGGGGCCAACGTCCTGACTTTC; CDR3aa: CASMEAGANVLTF
abundance: few; v_gene: TRBV19; d_gene: -; j_gene: TRBJ1-1; CDR3nt: TGTGCCAGTAAGCTGAGTGGGGCCATCCCGGAGGCTTTCTTT; CDR3aa: CASKLSGAIPEAFF
abundance: -; v_gene: TRBV14; d_gene: TRBD2; j_gene: TRBJ2-7; CDR3nt: TGTGCCAGCAGCCCCCTTGGGACTAGCGGGACATCCTACGAGCAGTACTTC; CDR3aa: CASSPLGTSGTSYEQYF
abundance: medium-sized; v_gene: TRBV28; d_gene: TRBD2; j_gene: TRBJ2-2; CDR3nt: TGTGCCAGCATACGGCTAGCGGGAGGTAGTGGCGGGGAGCTGTTTTTT; CDR3aa: CASIRLAGGSGGELFF
abundance: -; v_gene: TRBV5-1; d_gene: TRBD2; j_gene: TRBJ2-1; CDR3nt: TGCGCCAGCAGCGAGGGGACTAGCGGTACCGAGCAGTTCTTC; CDR3aa: CASSEGTSGTEQFF
abundance: -; v_gene: TRBV19; d_gene: -; j_gene: TRBJ1-1; CDR3nt: TGTGCCAGTAAAGTGATCGCGGGGAACACTGAAGCTTTCTTT; CDR3aa: CASKVIAGNTEAFF
abundance: few; v_gene: TRBV7-2; d_gene: -; j_gene: TRBJ1-2; CDR3nt: TGTGCCAGCAGCTTCCCTTGGCAGCCAAACTATGGCTACACCTTC; CDR3aa: CASSFPWQPNYGYTF
abundance: -; v_gene: TRBV7-3; d_gene: -; j_gene: TRBJ2-2; CDR3nt: TGTGCCAGCAGCTCGACAGCGAAGAACACCGGGGAGCTGTTTTTT; CDR3aa: CASSSTAKNTGELFF
abundance: -; v_gene: TRBV6-5; d_gene: -; j_gene: TRBJ1-3; CDR3nt: TGTGCCAGCAGTTACAACGAAAACACCATATATTTT; CDR3aa: CASSYNENTIYF
abundance: -; v_gene: TRBV4-2; d_gene: -; j_gene: TRBJ2-3; CDR3nt: TGTGCCAGCAGCCAAGATCGGGGGACCGATACGCAGTATTTT; CDR3aa: CASSQDRGTDTQYF
abundance: -; v_gene: TRBV5-4; d_gene: TRBD2; j_gene: TRBJ2-7; CDR3nt: TGTGCCAGCTCGGGACTAGCGGGGAAAGAGGACGAGCAGTACTTC; CDR3aa: CASSGLAGKEDEQYF
abundance: -; v_gene: TRBV7-3; d_gene: TRBD2; j_gene: TRBJ2-1; CDR3nt: TGTGCCAGCAGCGCCGGACTAGCGGGAAACGAGCAGTTCTTC; CDR3aa: CASSAGLAGNEQFF
abundance: -; v_gene: TRBV25-1; d_gene: TRBD1; j_gene: TRBJ1-2; CDR3nt: TGTGCCAGCAGTGGGACAGGGGGCATCTATGGCTACACCTTC; CDR3aa: CASSGTGGIYGYTF
abundance: -; v_gene: TRBV7-8; d_gene: -; j_gene: TRBJ2-1; CDR3nt: TGTGCCAGCAGCGGCGCGGGCTCCTACAATGAGCAGTTCTTC; CDR3aa: CASSGAGSYNEQFF
abundance: few; v_gene: TRBV29-1; d_gene: -; j_gene: TRBJ2-5; CDR3nt: TGCAGCGTTGACAGGGGGGGTAGTGGTGAGACCCAGTACTTC; CDR3aa: CSVDRGGSGETQYF
abundance: once; v_gene: TRBV7-2; d_gene: TRBD1; j_gene: TRBJ2-7; CDR3nt: TGTGCCAGCAGCTCGACAGGGGTCGAGCAGTACTTC; CDR3aa: CASSSTGVEQYF
abundance: -; v_gene: TRBV4-2; d_gene: -; j_gene: TRBJ1-1; CDR3nt: TGTGCCAGCAGCCAAGGGGCTCCCAGGGGAGTATTGACTGAAGCTTTCTTT; CDR3aa: CASSQGAPRGVLTEAFF
abundance: -; v_gene: TRBV6-5; d_gene: -; j_gene: TRBJ2-7; CDR3nt: TGTGCCAGCAGAGGCAGGGGGGGTTACGAGCAGTACTTC; CDR3aa: CASRGRGGYEQYF
abundance: -; v_gene: TRBV6-1; d_gene: -; j_gene: TRBJ1-1; CDR3nt: TGTGCCAGCAGCCGAGACCACATGAACACTGAAGCTTTCTTT; CDR3aa: CASSRDHMNTEAFF
abundance: -; v_gene: TRBV5-1; d_gene: -; j_gene: TRBJ2-6; CDR3nt: TGCGCCAGCAGCCCAGGGAGTAAGAGCTCTGGGGCCAACGTCCTGACTTTC; CDR3aa: CASSPGSKSSGANVLTF
abundance: -; v_gene: TRBV5-4; d_gene: TRBD1; j_gene: TRBJ2-5; CDR3nt: TGTGCCAGCAGCTTATCCGGGACAGGGGGGAAAGAGACCCAGTACTTC; CDR3aa: CASSLSGTGGKETQYF
abundance: -; v_gene: TRBV7-3; d_gene: -; j_gene: TRBJ2-5; CDR3nt: TGTGCCAGCAGCCCCCAGTCGACAGGCTATGAGACCCAGTACTTC; CDR3aa: CASSPQSTGYETQYF
abundance: -; v_gene: TRBV5-1; d_gene: -; j_gene: TRBJ2-1; CDR3nt: TGCGCCAGCAGCGTTGACAGCGGAGACAATGAGCAGTTCTTC; CDR3aa: CASSVDSGDNEQFF
abundance: -; v_gene: TRBV7-2; d_gene: TRBD2; j_gene: TRBJ2-1; CDR3nt: TGTGCCAGCAGCCTAGCAAAGGGACTAGCCTACAATGAGCAGTTCTTC; CDR3aa: CASSLAKGLAYNEQFF
abundance: -; v_gene: TRBV7-3; d_gene: -; j_gene: TRBJ1-6; CDR3nt: TGTGCCAGCAGCTTGGGGGGTAATTCACCCCTCCACTTT; CDR3aa: CASSLGGNSPLHF
abundance: medium-sized; v_gene: TRBV30; d_gene: -; j_gene: TRBJ1-2; CDR3nt: TGTGCCTGGAGTGCAATAAATGTGTACACCTTC; CDR3aa: CAWSAINVYTF
abundance: -; v_gene: TRBV29-1; d_gene: TRBD2; j_gene: TRBJ2-3; CDR3nt: TGCAGCGTGGAAAGGAGCGGGGACACAGATACGCAGTATTTT; CDR3aa: CSVERSGDTDTQYF
abundance: -; v_gene: TRBV5-5; d_gene: TRBD1; j_gene: TRBJ2-2; CDR3nt: TGTGCCAGCAGCTCTGGGACAGGGAGGACCGGGGAGCTGTTTTTT; CDR3aa: CASSSGTGRTGELFF
abundance: -; v_gene: TRBV6-6; d_gene: -; j_gene: TRBJ1-1; CDR3nt: TGTGCCAGCAGTTATTTAGGGGAGGACACTGAAGCTTTCTTT; CDR3aa: CASSYLGEDTEAFF
abundance: -; v_gene: TRBV27; d_gene: TRBD2; j_gene: TRBJ2-1; CDR3nt: TGTGCCAGCAGTCTACCGGGACTAGCGGGGGGTAAAGAGCAGTTCTTC; CDR3aa: CASSLPGLAGGKEQFF
abundance: -; v_gene: TRBV7-8; d_gene: TRBD1; j_gene: TRBJ2-1; CDR3nt: TGTGCCAGCAGCTTAGCGCTACGACAGGGCTTACACAATGAGCAGTTCTTC; CDR3aa: CASSLALRQGLHNEQFF
abundance: -; v_gene: TRBV4-3; d_gene: -; j_gene: TRBJ1-2; CDR3nt: TGCGCCAGCTCCCTAGAGAGGGAAGCTAACTATGGCTACACCTTC; CDR3aa: CASSLEREANYGYTF
abundance: -; v_gene: TRBV18; d_gene: -; j_gene: TRBJ2-3; CDR3nt: TGTGCCAGCTCACCCCAGGGTTCAGATACGCAGTATTTT; CDR3aa: CASSPQGSDTQYF
abundance: -; v_gene: TRBV19; d_gene: TRBD2; j_gene: TRBJ2-1; CDR3nt: TGTGCCAGTAGTTCTAATCGACTAGCGGGATTCGGGAATGAGCAGTTCTTC; CDR3aa: CASSSNRLAGFGNEQFF
abundance: -; v_gene: TRBV28; d_gene: TRBD1; j_gene: TRBJ2-6; CDR3nt: TGTGCCAGCAGTTTAGCCCCAGGCTCCCAGACAGGGATTCTCTCTGGGGCCAACGTCCTGACTTTC; CDR3aa: CASSLAPGSQTGILSGANVLTF
abundance: -; v_gene: TRBV6-1; d_gene: -; j_gene: TRBJ1-5; CDR3nt: TGTGCCAGCAGTGAAACAGGACATAGCAATCAGCCCCAGCATTTT; CDR3aa: CASSETGHSNQPQHF
abundance: -; v_gene: TRBV6-5; d_gene: -; j_gene: TRBJ1-5; CDR3nt: TGTGCCAGCAGTCCAGACAGTACCAATCAGCCCCAGCATTTT; CDR3aa: CASSPDSTNQPQHF
abundance: -; v_gene: TRBV9; d_gene: -; j_gene: TRBJ1-1; CDR3nt: TGTGCCAGCAGCGTTTCATCGGCTTCTGAAGCTTTCTTT; CDR3aa: CASSVSSASEAFF
abundance: -; v_gene: TRBV7-2; d_gene: TRBD1; j_gene: TRBJ2-7; CDR3nt: TGTGCCAGCAGCTTAGTACAGGGGATTAGCTCCTACGAGCAGTACTTC; CDR3aa: CASSLVQGISSYEQYF
abundance: many; v_gene: TRBV18; d_gene: -; j_gene: TRBJ2-2; CDR3nt: TGTGCCAGCTCACCAATAGGGGATCATACCGGGGAGCTGTTTTTT; CDR3aa: CASSPIGDHTGELFF
abundance: -; v_gene: TRBV4-3; d_gene: -; j_gene: TRBJ2-1; CDR3nt: TGCGCCAGCAGCCAACAAAAGGGGAGACAGTTCTTC; CDR3aa: CASSQQKGRQFF
abundance: once; v_gene: TRBV28; d_gene: TRBD1; j_gene: TRBJ1-1; CDR3nt: TGTGCCAGCAGTACCCAGGACAGGGTGGACACTGAAGCTTTCTTT; CDR3aa: CASSTQDRVDTEAFF
abundance: once; v_gene: TRBV5-1; d_gene: TRBD1; j_gene: TRBJ1-2; CDR3nt: TGCGCCAGCAGCCCGGGACAGGGGGCCGGTGGCTACACCTTC; CDR3aa: CASSPGQGAGGYTF
abundance: few; v_gene: TRBV28; d_gene: -; j_gene: TRBJ2-1; CDR3nt: TGTGCCAGCAGTCCCCTGCGGAGGCAGGGAGCAGGGTATAGTGAGCAGTTCTTC; CDR3aa: CASSPLRRQGAGYSEQFF
abundance: -; v_gene: TRBV20-1; d_gene: -; j_gene: TRBJ2-1; CDR3nt: TGCAGTGCTCCACTATACAATGAGCAGTTCTTC; CDR3aa: CSAPLYNEQFF
abundance: -; v_gene: TRBV27; d_gene: TRBD2; j_gene: TRBJ2-3; CDR3nt: TGTGCCAGCAGCCTAGAGGGGCTAGCGGGAGTGAGAACAGATACGCAGTATTTT; CDR3aa: CASSLEGLAGVRTDTQYF